This TCR beta chain is from a study of cytomegalovirus exposure and HLA in healthy donors. This CDR3 contains 15 residues. V was trimmed by 2 bases and J by 7 bases, leaving 17 bases between them. Germline V gene sequence: CDR1 SGHVS, CDR2 FQNEAQ. Clones were read by immunoSEQ multiplex PCR, and TCRdb kept only the in-frame ones, dropping some. The table lists 150,000 to 200,000 clones, 65% to 90% of them singletons. This clone was detected once. Sequencing was performed on PBMCs. The sequence came from a woman between 18 and 29 years old in good health and CMV-seronegative. This sequence joins TRBV7-8 and TRBJ2-5; D might be TRBD1 (6 bases). The chain's CDR3 is CASSLSQGLKGTQYF. CDR3 nucleotides: TGTGCCAGCAGCTTATCTCAGGGGCTCAAGGGGACCCAGTACTTC.